The 15 T cell receptor beta chains listed next were all sequenced from one sample in a study of stem cell transplantation in POMP-related autoinflammatory disease. The protocol was immunoSEQ multiplex PCR, while the TCRdb copy is restricted to in-frame clones and leaves out a portion. This table holds approximately 530 clones, approximately 89% found once. The source was CD4+ follicular helper T cells (Tfh) from PBMCs, collected after stem cell transplantation. The source is a human patient with POMP-related autoinflammation and immune dysregulation (PRAID). Some T cells may be the graft donor's.

This chain connects TRBV12-3 or TRBV12-4 to TRBJ2-7; no clear D. V dropped 1 base and J dropped 0 bases, with 4 bases sitting between them. The CDR3 is made up of 13 amino acids. For the CDR3, the DNA is TGTGCCAGCAGTTTAGGTGCCTCCTACGAGCAGTACTTC. Its protein is CASSLGASYEQYF.

The V gene is TRBV24-1, the J gene TRBJ2-1, with 12 bases lining up with TRBD2. With V trimmed by 4 bases and J by 4 bases, 4 bases remained unmatched. This CDR3 is 16 amino acids long. Germline lookup yields CDR1 KGHDR and CDR2 SFDVKD. Written as DNA, the CDR3 is TGTGCCACCAGTGACCCCGGGACTAGCGGGTACAATGAGCAGTTCTTC. Translation gives CATSDPGTSGYNEQFF.

The chain carries TRBV20-1 and TRBJ2-5; D is uncertain. The CDR3 covers 10 residues. Germline assignment: CDR1 DFQATT and CDR2 SNEGSKA (reference sequence). V dropped 6 bases and J dropped 0 bases, with 2 bases sitting between them. The CDR3 sequence: CSADQETQYF. In DNA, the CDR3 is TGCAGTGCGGACCAAGAGACCCAGTACTTC.

The rearrangement joins TRBV9 to TRBJ2-2; D may match TRBD1 or TRBD2 (6 bases each). The CDR3 covers 18 residues. The germline gives CDR1 SGDLS, CDR2 YYNGEE. Trimming cost V 4 bases and J 4 bases, with 23 bases left between them. CDR3 residues: CASSLRGVGPSSTGELFF. CDR3 DNA sequence: TGTGCCAGCAGCCTTAGGGGGGTGGGGCCCTCGAGCACCGGGGAGCTGTTTTTT.

This chain connects TRBV3-1 (or the pseudogene TRBV3-2) to TRBJ2-1; 7 bases map to TRBD2. The CDR3 spans 14 residues. J was trimmed by 7 bases and V by 7 bases; bases with no gene match: 10. Germline lookup yields CDR1 LGHDT and CDR2 YNNKEL (reference sequence). In DNA, the CDR3 is TGTGCCAGCACCTCGGGGAGGGGCCTTAATGAGCAGTTCTTC. Protein: CASTSGRGLNEQFF.

The chain uses TRBV11-3 and TRBJ2-7; TRBD2 agrees at 7 bases. V trimming: 6 bases; J trimming: 0 bases; junction bases outside the gene matches: 5. Germline CDR1 is SGHNT and CDR2 is YENEEA. CDR3 size: 14 residues. The CDR3 nucleotides read TGTGCCAGCAGTCTAAGCGGGAACTCCTACGAGCAGTACTTC. Amino acids: CASSLSGNSYEQYF.

This chain uses TRBV28 with TRBJ2-7, with a weak D call TRBD2 (5 bases). V dropped 5 bases and J dropped 2 bases, with 13 bases sitting between them. This CDR3 is built from 14 residues. Per germline, CDR1 MDHEN and CDR2 SYDVKM. CDR3 bases: TGTGCCAGCAGTAACGGGATGGCGCCCTACGAGCAGTACTTC. This gives the protein CASSNGMAPYEQYF.

The J gene is TRBJ1-1, the V gene TRBV5-6; D not resolved. V was cut by 3 bases and J by 1 base, with 1 base left in between. This CDR3 spans 11 amino acids. Germline CDR1 reads SGHDT; CDR2 reads YYEEEE. CDR3 bases: TGTGCCAGCAGCTGGAACACTGAAGCTTTCTTT. Its protein is CASSWNTEAFF. Looking up the rest from reference TRBV5-6 and TRBJ1-1 gives the full variable domain: DAGVTQSPTHLIKTRGQQVTLRCSPKSGHDTVSWYQQALGQGPQFIFQYYEEEERQRGNFPDRFSGHQFPNYSSELNVNALLLGDSALYLCASSWNTEAFFGQGTRLTVV.

V and J are TRBV18 and TRBJ1-4; D possibly corresponds to TRBD1 (5 bases). This CDR3 has 15 residues. Per the germline V gene, CDR1 is KGHSH and CDR2 is LQKENI. V lost 6 bases to trimming and J lost 5 bases, with 16 bases between them. CDR3 loop: CASSKEGRKNEKLFF. In DNA, the CDR3 is TGTGCCAGCTCCAAAGAGGGGCGCAAGAATGAAAAACTGTTTTTT. Full variable domain (remainder filled in from reference TRBV18 and TRBJ1-4): NAGVMQNPRHLVRRRGQEARLRCSPMKGHSHVYWYRQLPEEGLKFMVYLQKENIIDESGMPKERFSAEFPKEGPSILRIQQVVRGDSAAYFCASSKEGRKNEKLFFGSGTQLSVL.

The chain couples TRBV5-6 to TRBJ2-5, with a possible D match to TRBD2 (5 bases). Germline values: CDR1 SGHDT, CDR2 YYEEEE. Trimming took 2 bases from V and 5 from J, leaving 13 bases between them. The CDR3 totals 14 residues. CDR3 amino acids: CASSFSGSGETQYF. The DNA for the CDR3 is TGTGCCAGCAGCTTCTCGGGGTCTGGGGAGACCCAGTACTTC.

As regards this clone: The DNA is left out, because the CDR3 cannot be placed on it with certainty; the CDR3 is given as TCRdb lists it. This chain uses TRBV21-1 with TRBJ2-7; the table's TRBD1 call for D was not verified on the DNA. TRBV21-1 is a listed pseudogene. Counting both end residues, the CDR3 totals 14 amino acids. The CDR3 reads CASVGQGAPYEQYF.

CDR3 sequence (DNA): TGTGCCAGCAGGACAACGAGCGGGATGTCCTACAATGAGCAGTTCTTC. Translation: CASRTTSGMSYNEQFF. The rearrangement uses TRBV13 and TRBJ2-1; TRBD2 agrees at 7 bases. V lost 6 bases, J lost 1 base, and 9 bases stayed unmatched. This CDR3 is built from 16 residues. Germline values: CDR1 PRHDT, CDR2 FYEKMQ (reference sequence).

The chain joins TRBV5-4 to TRBJ2-5, with D tentatively TRBD2 (7 bases). The CDR3 is 15 amino acids. The germline gives CDR1 SGHNT, CDR2 YYREEE (reference sequence). V lost 0 bases to trimming and J lost 5 bases, with 14 bases between them. CDR3 protein: CASSLEGGGTETQYF. The DNA of the CDR3 is TGTGCCAGCAGCTTGGAAGGGGGAGGGACGGAGACCCAGTACTTC.

The chain combines TRBV4-2 with TRBJ2-6, with D hard to call. The CDR3 is 17 amino acids. V dropped 5 bases and J dropped 5 bases, with 19 bases sitting between them. CDR1 and CDR2 from the germline V gene are LGHNA and YNFKEQ. CDR3 sequence (DNA): TGTGCCAGCAGCAGGGATCCCAAAGGTTGTCGGGCCAACGTCCTGACTTTC. The encoded protein is CASSRDPKGCRANVLTF.

The chain employs TRBV28 and TRBJ2-7, with D possibly being TRBD1 or TRBD2 (5 bases each). The CDR3 has 14 amino acids. Trimming pared 3 bases from V and 6 bases from J, leaving 15 bases between. CDR1 is MDHEN and CDR2 is SYDVKM in the germline V gene. CDR3 in DNA: TGTGCCAGCAGTTTTCTGGGGGAAGAGGGCGAGCAGTACTTC. Protein sequence: CASSFLGEEGEQYF.